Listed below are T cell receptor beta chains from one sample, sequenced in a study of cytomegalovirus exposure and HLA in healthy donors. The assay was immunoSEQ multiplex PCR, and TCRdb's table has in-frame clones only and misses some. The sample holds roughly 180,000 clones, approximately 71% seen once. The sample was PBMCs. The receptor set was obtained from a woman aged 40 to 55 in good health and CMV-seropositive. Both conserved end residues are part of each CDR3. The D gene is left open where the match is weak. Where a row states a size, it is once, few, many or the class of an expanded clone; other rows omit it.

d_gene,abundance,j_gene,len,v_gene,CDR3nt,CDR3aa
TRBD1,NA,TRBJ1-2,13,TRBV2,TGTGCCAGCAGCGTTGACAGGGGCGGTGGCTACACCTTC,CASSVDRGGGYTF
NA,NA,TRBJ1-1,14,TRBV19,TGTGCCAGTGCCTCGCCAGGGATTAGTACTGAAGCTTTCTTT,CASASPGISTEAFF
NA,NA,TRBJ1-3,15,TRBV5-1,TGCGCCAGCAGCTTGGCTGGTGACAGTGGAAACACCATATATTTT,CASSLAGDSGNTIYF
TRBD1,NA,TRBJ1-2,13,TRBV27,TGTGCCAGCAGTAATCGACAGGGCTATGGCTACACCTTC,CASSNRQGYGYTF
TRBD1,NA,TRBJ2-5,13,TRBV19,TGTGCCAGTAGCCAGACAGGGATCGAGACCCAGTACTTC,CASSQTGIETQYF
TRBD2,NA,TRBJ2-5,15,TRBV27,TGTGCCAGCAGTATTAGCGGGAGTGTACAAGAGACCCAGTACTTC,CASSISGSVQETQYF
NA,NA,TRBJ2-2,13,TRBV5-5,TGTGCCAGCAGCTGGCAAAACACCGGGGAGCTGTTTTTT,CASSWQNTGELFF
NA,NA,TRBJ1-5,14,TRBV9,TGTGCCAGCAGCCCTTCGGGGGGTAATCAGCCCCAGCATTTT,CASSPSGGNQPQHF
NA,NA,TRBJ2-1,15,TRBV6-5,TGTGCCAGCTTCGGGCGGGACAGCCTACGAAATGAGCAGTTCTTC,CASFGRDSLRNEQFF
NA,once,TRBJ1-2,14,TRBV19,TGTGCCAGTAGTATACGACAGGCTGTCTATGGCTACACCTTC,CASSIRQAVYGYTF
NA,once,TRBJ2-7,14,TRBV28,TGTGCCAGCACTATGCAAGCGTGGTCCTACGAGCAGTACTTC,CASTMQAWSYEQYF
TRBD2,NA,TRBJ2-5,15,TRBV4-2,TGTGCCAGCAGCCAAGATCGGGAGGGCCAAGAGACCCAGTACTTC,CASSQDREGQETQYF
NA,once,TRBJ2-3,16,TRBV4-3,TGCGCCAGCAGCCAAATCAAAGCAGGGCTCACAGATACGCAGTATTTT,CASSQIKAGLTDTQYF
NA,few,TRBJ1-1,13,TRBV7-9,TGTGCCAGCAAGGATGGGGGGTTCACTGAAGCTTTCTTT,CASKDGGFTEAFF
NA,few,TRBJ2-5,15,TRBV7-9,TGTGCCAGCAGCACCTGGGAGGAGATACGGCAGACCCAGTACTTC,CASSTWEEIRQTQYF
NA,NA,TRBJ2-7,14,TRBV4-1,TGCGCCAGCAGCTTCGGACAGAGAAGCTACGAGCAGTACTTC,CASSFGQRSYEQYF
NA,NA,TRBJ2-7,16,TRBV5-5,TGTGCCAGCAGCTTGGGGCCAGGGAGGATTTGGTACGAGCAGTACTTC,CASSLGPGRIWYEQYF
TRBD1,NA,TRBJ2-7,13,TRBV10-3,TGTGCCATCAGTGGGACAGGGGGATACGAGCAGTACTTC,CAISGTGGYEQYF
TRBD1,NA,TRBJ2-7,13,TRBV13,TGTGCCAGCAGCTCCCAAGGACAGGGAGAGCAGTACTTC,CASSSQGQGEQYF
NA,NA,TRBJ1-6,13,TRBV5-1,TGCGCCAGCAGCCCGGGGGACTCTTCACCCCTCCACTTT,CASSPGDSSPLHF
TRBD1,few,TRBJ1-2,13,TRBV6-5,TGTGCCAGCGGGACAGGGCTTTTCTATGGCTACACCTTC,CASGTGLFYGYTF